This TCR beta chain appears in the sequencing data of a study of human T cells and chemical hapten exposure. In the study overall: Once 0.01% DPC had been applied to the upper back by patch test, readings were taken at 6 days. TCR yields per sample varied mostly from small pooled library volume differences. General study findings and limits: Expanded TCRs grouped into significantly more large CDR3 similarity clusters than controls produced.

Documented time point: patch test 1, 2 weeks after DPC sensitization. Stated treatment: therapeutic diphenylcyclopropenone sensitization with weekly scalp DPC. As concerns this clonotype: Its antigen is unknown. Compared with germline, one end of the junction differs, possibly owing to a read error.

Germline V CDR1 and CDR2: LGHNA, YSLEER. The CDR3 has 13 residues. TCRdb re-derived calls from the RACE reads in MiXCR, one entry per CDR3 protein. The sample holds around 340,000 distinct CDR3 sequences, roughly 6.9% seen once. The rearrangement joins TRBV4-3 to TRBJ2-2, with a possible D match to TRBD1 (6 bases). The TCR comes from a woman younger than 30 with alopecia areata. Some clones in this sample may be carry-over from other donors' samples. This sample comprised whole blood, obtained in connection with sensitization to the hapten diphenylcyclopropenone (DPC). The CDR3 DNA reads TGCGCCAGCAGTCAAGACAGGTCCGGGGAGCTGTTTTTT. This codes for CASSQDRSGELFF.